The clone carrying this T cell receptor (beta chain) was counted ten times or more. The CDR3 spans 12 residues. Between the trimmed V and J ends, which lost 6 bases and 4 bases, there was a span of 8 bases. CDR1 is SNHLY and CDR2 is FYNNEI in the germline V gene. These data originate in a study of T cells after yellow fever vaccination. Study-level findings and limits: Clonotypes appearing in both CD4 and CD8 compartments existed, and their share was small.

MiXCR was run by TCRdb on the 5' RACE reads, yielding one entry per CDR3 protein. The data hold tens of thousands of distinct CDR3 sequences, with less than 5.5% observed a single time. This receptor was obtained from a man aged 18 to 35 who received the YFV17D yellow fever vaccine. The sample consisted of PBMCs, either bulk or a sorted T-cell subset (CD4+, CD8+, memory, or dextramer-sorted; not recorded which), taken about 49 days after the first yellow fever vaccination. This chain connects TRBV2 to TRBJ2-3; D is ambiguous. The CDR3 loop reads CASSFDPDTQYF. The CDR3 coding sequence is TGTGCCAGCAGCTTTGACCCAGATACGCAGTATTTT. The complete variable domain, with remaining parts taken from reference TRBV2 and TRBJ2-3, reads EPEVTQTPSHQVTQMGQEVILRCVPISNHLYFYWYRQILGQKVEFLVSFYNNEISEKSEIFDDQFSVERPDGSNFTLKIRSTKLEDSAMYFCASSFDPDTQYFGPGTRLTVL.